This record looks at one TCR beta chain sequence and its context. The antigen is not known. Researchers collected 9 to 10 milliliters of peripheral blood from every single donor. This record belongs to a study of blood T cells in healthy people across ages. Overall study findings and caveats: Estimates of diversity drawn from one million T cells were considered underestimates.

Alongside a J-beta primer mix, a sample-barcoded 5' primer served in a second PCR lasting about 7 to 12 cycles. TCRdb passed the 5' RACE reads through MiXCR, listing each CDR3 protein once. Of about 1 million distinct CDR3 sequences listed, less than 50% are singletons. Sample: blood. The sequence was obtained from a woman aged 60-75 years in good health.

The CDR3 reads CASSPLTMTYNEQFF. DNA for the CDR3: TGTGCCAGCAGCCCACTGACTATGACGTACAATGAGCAGTTCTTC. V usage is TRBV4-2 and J usage is TRBJ2-1; tentative D call: TRBD2 (5 bases). Trimming pared 4 bases from V and 4 bases from J, leaving 14 bases between. This CDR3 has 15 amino acids. CDR1 and CDR2 (germline): LGHNA, YNFKEQ.